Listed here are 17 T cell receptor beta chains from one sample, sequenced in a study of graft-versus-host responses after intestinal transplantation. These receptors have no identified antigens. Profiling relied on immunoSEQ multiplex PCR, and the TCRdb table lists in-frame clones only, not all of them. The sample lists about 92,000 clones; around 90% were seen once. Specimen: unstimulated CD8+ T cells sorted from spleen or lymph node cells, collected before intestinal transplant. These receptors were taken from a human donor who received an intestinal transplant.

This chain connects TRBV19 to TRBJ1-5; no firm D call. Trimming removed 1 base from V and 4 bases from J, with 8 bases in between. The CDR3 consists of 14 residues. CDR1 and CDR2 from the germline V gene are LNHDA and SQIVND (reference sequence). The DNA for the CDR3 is TGTGCCAGTAGTATAGTTGAGAGGAATCAGCCCCAGCATTTT. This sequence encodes CASSIVERNQPQHF.

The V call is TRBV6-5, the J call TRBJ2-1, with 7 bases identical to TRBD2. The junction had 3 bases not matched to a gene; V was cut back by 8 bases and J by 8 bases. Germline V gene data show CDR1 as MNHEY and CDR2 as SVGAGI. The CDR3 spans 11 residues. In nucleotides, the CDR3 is TGTGCCAGCGGGAGGGGCGATGAGCAGTTCTTC. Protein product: CASGRGDEQFF.

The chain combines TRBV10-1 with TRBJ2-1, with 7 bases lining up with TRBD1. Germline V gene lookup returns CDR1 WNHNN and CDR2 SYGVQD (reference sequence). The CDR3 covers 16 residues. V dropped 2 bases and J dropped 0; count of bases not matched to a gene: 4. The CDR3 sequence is CASSEQAGGSYNEQFF. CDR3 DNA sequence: TGCGCCAGCAGTGAGCAGGCAGGGGGCTCCTACAATGAGCAGTTCTTC.

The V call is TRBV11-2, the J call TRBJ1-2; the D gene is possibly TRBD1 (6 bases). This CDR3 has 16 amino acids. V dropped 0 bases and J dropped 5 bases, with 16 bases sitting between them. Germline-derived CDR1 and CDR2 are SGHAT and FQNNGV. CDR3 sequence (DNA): TGTGCCAGCAGCTTAGATGGGGTAACAGGGCCTTATGGCTACACCTTC. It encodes CASSLDGVTGPYGYTF.

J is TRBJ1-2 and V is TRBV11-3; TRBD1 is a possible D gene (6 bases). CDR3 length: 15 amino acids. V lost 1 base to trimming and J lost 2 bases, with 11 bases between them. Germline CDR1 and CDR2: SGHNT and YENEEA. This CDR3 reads CASSLAFRGNYGYTF. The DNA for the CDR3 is TGTGCCAGCAGCTTAGCTTTCAGGGGAAACTATGGCTACACCTTC.

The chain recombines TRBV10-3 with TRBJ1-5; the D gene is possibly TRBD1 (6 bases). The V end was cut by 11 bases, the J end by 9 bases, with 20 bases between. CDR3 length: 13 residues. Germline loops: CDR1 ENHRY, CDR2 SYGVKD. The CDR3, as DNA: TGTGCCCTCGGAGCCAAAAGGGGGTCGCCCCAGCATTTT. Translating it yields CALGAKRGSPQHF.

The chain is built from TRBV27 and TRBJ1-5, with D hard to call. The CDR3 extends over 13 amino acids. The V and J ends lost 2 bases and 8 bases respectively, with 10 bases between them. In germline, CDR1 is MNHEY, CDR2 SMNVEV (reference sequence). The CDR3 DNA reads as TGTGCCAGCAGTTTACAGCGACTGGAGCCCCAGCATTTT. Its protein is CASSLQRLEPQHF.

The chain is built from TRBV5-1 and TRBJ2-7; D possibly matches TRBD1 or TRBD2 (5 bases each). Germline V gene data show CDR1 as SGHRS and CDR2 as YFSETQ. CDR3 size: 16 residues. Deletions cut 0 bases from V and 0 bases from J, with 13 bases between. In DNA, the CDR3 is TGCGCCAGCAGCTTGGAGGGGACCCTTGGCTCCTACGAGCAGTACTTC. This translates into CASSLEGTLGSYEQYF.

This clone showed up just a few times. The CDR3: CASSDTSGGADTQYF. CDR3 DNA sequence: TGTGCCAGCAGTGACACTAGCGGGGGGGCAGATACGCAGTATTTT. The chain links TRBV6-4 to TRBJ2-3; 13 positions match TRBD2. Unmatched junction bases numbered 0, after V lost 2 bases and J lost 4 bases. Germline CDR1 and CDR2: MRHNA and SNTAGT. The CDR3 contains 15 residues.

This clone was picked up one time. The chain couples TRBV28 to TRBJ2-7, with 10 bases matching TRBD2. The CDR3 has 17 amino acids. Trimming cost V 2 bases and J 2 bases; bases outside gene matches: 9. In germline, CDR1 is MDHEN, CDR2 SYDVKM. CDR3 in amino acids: CASSLKLAGLAAYEQYF. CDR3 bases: TGTGCCAGCAGTTTAAAACTAGCGGGATTAGCGGCCTACGAGCAGTACTTC.

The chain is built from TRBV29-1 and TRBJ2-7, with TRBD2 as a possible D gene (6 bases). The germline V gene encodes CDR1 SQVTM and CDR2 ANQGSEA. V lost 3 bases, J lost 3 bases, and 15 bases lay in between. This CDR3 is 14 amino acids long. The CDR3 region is CSVDPAGRGYEQYF. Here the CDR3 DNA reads TGCAGCGTTGACCCAGCAGGGCGGGGCTACGAGCAGTACTTC.

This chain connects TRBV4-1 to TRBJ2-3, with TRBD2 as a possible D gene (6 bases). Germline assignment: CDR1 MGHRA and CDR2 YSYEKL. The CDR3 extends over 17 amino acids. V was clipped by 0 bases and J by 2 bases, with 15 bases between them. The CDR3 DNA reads TGCGCCAGCAGCCAAGATTCCTTGGGCGGGAACACAGATACGCAGTATTTT. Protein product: CASSQDSLGGNTDTQYF.

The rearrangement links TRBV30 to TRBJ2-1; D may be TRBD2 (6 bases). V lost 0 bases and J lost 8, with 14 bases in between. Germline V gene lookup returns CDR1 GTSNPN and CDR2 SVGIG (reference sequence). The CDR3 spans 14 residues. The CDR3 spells CAWSVLREVDEQFF. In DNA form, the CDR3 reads TGTGCCTGGAGTGTTTTGAGGGAGGTCGATGAGCAGTTCTTC. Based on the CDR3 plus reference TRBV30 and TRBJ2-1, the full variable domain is SQTIHQWPATLVQPVGSPLSLECTVEGTSNPNLYWYRQAAGRGLQLLFYSVGIGQISSEVPQNLSASRPQDRQFILSSKKLLLSDSGFYLCAWSVLREVDEQFFGPGTRLTVL.

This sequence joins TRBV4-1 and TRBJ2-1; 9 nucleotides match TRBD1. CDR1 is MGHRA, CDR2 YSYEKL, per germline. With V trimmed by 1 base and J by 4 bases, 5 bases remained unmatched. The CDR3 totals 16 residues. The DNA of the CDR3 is TGCGCCAGCAGCCAAGTGGGGACAGGGATTTACAATGAGCAGTTCTTC. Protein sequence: CASSQVGTGIYNEQFF.

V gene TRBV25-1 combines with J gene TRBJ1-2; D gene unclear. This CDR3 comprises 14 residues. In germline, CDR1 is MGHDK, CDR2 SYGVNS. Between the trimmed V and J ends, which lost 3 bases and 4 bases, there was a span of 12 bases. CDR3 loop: CASSDLGLIYGYTF. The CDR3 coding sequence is TGTGCCAGCAGTGATTTAGGGCTGATCTATGGCTACACCTTC.

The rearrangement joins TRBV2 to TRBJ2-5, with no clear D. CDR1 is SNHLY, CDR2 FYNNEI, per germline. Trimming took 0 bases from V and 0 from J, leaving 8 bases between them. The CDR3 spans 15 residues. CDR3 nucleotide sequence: TGTGCCAGCAGTGAAGCCCAGATGTACCAAGAGACCCAGTACTTC. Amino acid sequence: CASSEAQMYQETQYF. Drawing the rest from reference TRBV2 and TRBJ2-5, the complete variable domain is EPEVTQTPSHQVTQMGQEVILRCVPISNHLYFYWYRQILGQKVEFLVSFYNNEISEKSEIFDDQFSVERPDGSNFTLKIRSTKLEDSAMYFCASSEAQMYQETQYFGPGTRLLVL.

CDR3 sequence reads: CASSGGDTGELFF. Written as DNA, the CDR3 is TGTGCCAGCAGTGGGGGGGACACCGGGGAGCTGTTTTTT. This chain uses TRBV6-1 with TRBJ2-2; perhaps TRBD2 as D (6 bases). V was shortened by 4 bases and J by 3 bases, with 6 bases between the two germline ends. Germline CDR1 reads MNHNS; CDR2 reads SASEGT. The CDR3 is 13 amino acids.